This T cell receptor beta chain was sequenced for a study of T cells expressing NK-cell markers. Study overall: HCMV seropositivity marked most of the eight sequenced donors; one was seronegative. Study findings and constraints: Certain NKG2C+ T cell clones were expanded, and their HCMV specificity remained unclear. Topping the CD3+CD56-NKG2C+ fraction as well were these clonotypes, in a few donors.

In regard to this clonotype: The antigen remains undetermined.

The cDNA for TCR beta came from 5'RACE template switching with UMIs. From the 5' RACE reads, TCRdb lists one entry per CDR3 protein and no DNA. Here the sample table reports about 150,000 distinct CDR3 sequences. Germline CDR1 and CDR2: PRHDT and FYEKMQ (reference sequence). The CDR3 is 15 residues long. Sequenced: blood T cells: a sorted CD56 or NKG2C T cell subset, CD4+ or CD8+ T cells, or bulk PBMC T cells (not recorded which). The rearrangement uses TRBV13 and TRBJ2-2; TCRdb designates TRBD1, a call that cannot be tested without DNA. The source is a woman in her forties or fifties in good health. The CDR3 here is CASSIHRGWTGELFF. Supplemented by reference TRBV13 and TRBJ2-2, the full variable domain reads AAGVIQSPRHLIKEKRETATLKCYPIPRHDTVYWYQQGPGQDPQFLISFYEKMQSDKGSIPDRFSAQQFSDYHSELNMSSLELGDSALYFCASSIHRGWTGELFFGEGSRLTVL.